The 25 T cell receptor beta chains listed next were all sequenced from one sample in a study of post-analysis software for immune sequencing data. Whole-study findings and limits: Five or six TRBV segments appeared more often in patients than in controls, and TRBV5-6, TRBV5-1 and TRBV20-1 were among these.

No cognate antigen is known for these TCRs. TCR beta cDNA libraries had unique molecular identifiers. TCRdb re-called the PCR reads through MiXCR, storing one row per CDR3 protein. The table includes about 810,000 distinct CDR3 sequences, about 57% detected once. Sample: blood. The receptors here all came from a girl aged 5-17 years with multiple sclerosis.

The genes are TRBV5-1 and TRBJ2-5, with D perhaps assigned TRBD1 or TRBD2 (7 bases each). In germline, CDR1 is SGHRS, CDR2 YFSETQ. Trimming stripped 4 bases from V and 1 base from J, with 14 bases between. The CDR3 runs 15 residues. DNA for the CDR3: TGCGCCAGCAGCGGGGAGGGGGACAGCCAAGAGACCCAGTACTTC. Translating it yields CASSGEGDSQETQYF.

CDR3 protein: CASSLGQQLGGGEQYF. CDR3 coding DNA: TGCGCCAGCAGCCTGGGACAGCAGCTGGGCGGTGGCGAGCAGTACTTC. V gene TRBV5-1 combines with J gene TRBJ2-7; TRBD1 matches 7 bases. J gave up 6 bases and V 4 bases, and 16 bases lay outside the gene matches. The CDR3 spans 16 residues. The germline V gene has CDR1 SGHRS and CDR2 YFSETQ. Full variable domain (missing parts from reference TRBV5-1 and TRBJ2-7): KAGVTQTPRYLIKTRGQQVTLSCSPISGHRSVSWYQQTPGQGLQFLFEYFSETQRNKGNFPGRFSGRQFSNSRSEMNVSTLELGDSALYLCASSLGQQLGGGEQYFGPGTRLTVT.

The CDR3 protein is CASSSRLAGALGEQFF. In DNA, the CDR3 is TGTGCCAGCAGCTCCCGACTAGCGGGCGCATTGGGTGAGCAGTTCTTC. V gene TRBV7-2 combines with J gene TRBJ2-1, with TRBD2 matching 10 bases. The CDR3 is made up of 16 amino acids. The germline gives CDR1 SGHTA, CDR2 FQGNSA. V gave up 4 bases and J gave up 9 bases; unmatched junction bases: 12.

The rearrangement links TRBV3-1 to TRBJ2-4, with D uncertain. The closer fit of TRBJ2-5 to the DNA end suggests the J call may be wrong. The V gene's germline CDR1 is LGHDT and CDR2 YNNKEL (reference sequence). CDR3 length: 11 residues. CDR3 protein: CASLIEETQYF. The CDR3 region has the DNA TGTGCCAGCCTAATCGAAGAGACCCAGTACTTC.

V is TRBV20-1 and J is TRBJ2-1, with TRBD2 matching over 11 bases. The CDR3 loop spans 17 amino acids. The V and J ends lost 8 bases and 4 bases, in that order; junction bases with no gene match: 16. Germline CDR1 reads DFQATT; CDR2 reads SNEGSKA (reference sequence). The CDR3 loop is CSPVAGGAVGLYNEQFF. CDR3 sequence (DNA): TGCAGTCCGGTAGCGGGAGGGGCCGTTGGACTATACAATGAGCAGTTCTTC.

This clonotype was observed a handful of times. This chain connects TRBV12-3 or TRBV12-4 to TRBJ2-1; 10 bases line up with TRBD2. Losses at the gene ends were 3 bases for V and 2 bases for J; bases not matched to a gene: 4. The CDR3 is made up of 16 amino acids. The CDR3 nucleotides read TGTGCCAGCAGTTTGGCTAGCGGGAGTGCCTACAATGAGCAGTTCTTC. It specifies CASSLASGSAYNEQFF.

In its sample, this clonotype was seen once. This rearrangement joins TRBV29-1 to TRBJ2-7; TRBD2 aligns across 7 bases. After removal of 7 bases from V and 2 bases from J, the junction contained 11 bases not matched to a gene. This CDR3 is built from 14 residues. Germline lookup yields CDR1 SQVTM and CDR2 ANQGSEA. CDR3 region: CSAAGGVGPYEQYF. CDR3 in DNA: TGCAGCGCCGCTGGGGGGGTAGGCCCCTACGAGCAGTACTTC.

The table lists this clonotype with a count of one. The rearrangement links TRBV6-5 to TRBJ1-2, with a weak D call TRBD1 (6 bases). V was cut by 5 bases and J by 6 bases, with 19 bases left in between. Germline assignment: CDR1 MNHEY and CDR2 SVGAGI. The CDR3 runs to 15 residues. As DNA, the CDR3 is TGTGCCAGCAGTCAGCACGGGGGGACACCCGATGGCTACACCTTC. Its translation is CASSQHGGTPDGYTF.

CDR3 sequence reads: CSAPLGSSYEQYF. DNA for the CDR3: TGCAGTGCCCCCCTGGGAAGCTCCTACGAGCAGTACTTC. The genes are TRBV20-1 and TRBJ2-7; D unclear. This CDR3 region has 13 residues. The V end was cut by 6 bases, the J end by 0 bases, with 12 bases between. In germline, CDR1 is DFQATT, CDR2 SNEGSKA (reference sequence).

This clonotype came up a few times. The gene calls are TRBV5-1 and TRBJ1-4, with D possibly matching TRBD1 (6 bases). The CDR3 length is 14 residues. Germline loops: CDR1 SGHRS, CDR2 YFSETQ. V shed 4 bases and J shed 4 bases, with 11 bases lying between them. CDR3 in amino acids: CASSLQGFNEKLFF. The CDR3 DNA reads TGCGCCAGCAGCCTCCAGGGGTTTAATGAAAAACTGTTTTTT.

The rearrangement joins TRBV12-3 or TRBV12-4 to TRBJ2-2; no reliable D call. Trimming removed 3 bases at V and 7 bases at J, with 3 bases between. The CDR3 is 11 amino acids. The CDR3 loop reads CASSLLGELFF. The CDR3 coding sequence is TGTGCCAGCAGTTTGCTCGGGGAGCTGTTTTTT.

The chain is built from TRBV20-1 and TRBJ1-5; 8 nucleotides match TRBD1. J was trimmed by 2 bases and V by 5 bases; bases with no gene match: 5. There are 14 residues in the CDR3. Germline values: CDR1 DFQATT, CDR2 SNEGSKA (reference sequence). CDR3 sequence (DNA): TGCAGTGCTGGAACGACAGGGGGCAATCAGCCCCAGCATTTT. This translates into CSAGTTGGNQPQHF.

The chain employs TRBV15 and TRBJ2-7; TRBD1 agrees at 8 bases. After removal of 8 bases from V and 1 base from J, the junction contained 7 bases not matched to a gene. CDR1 is LNHNV, CDR2 YYDKDF, per germline (reference sequence). This CDR3 comprises 14 residues. The CDR3 spells CATSDREFSYEQYF. The CDR3 bases are TGTGCCACCTCGGACAGGGAGTTTTCCTACGAGCAGTACTTC.

The gene calls are TRBV12-3 or TRBV12-4 and TRBJ2-1; TRBD2 matches at 7 bases. The CDR3 totals 16 residues. Unmatched junction bases numbered 9, after V lost 6 bases and J lost 1 base. The chain's CDR3 is CASRDGVRGSYNEQFF. CDR3 nucleotides: TGTGCCAGCAGGGATGGGGTGCGGGGGTCCTACAATGAGCAGTTCTTC.

The rearrangement joins TRBV19 to TRBJ2-1; tentative D call: TRBD1 (7 bases). Trimming left V 6 bases short and J 4 bases short, with 19 bases between. CDR1 LNHDA and CDR2 SQIVND come from the germline V gene (reference sequence). The CDR3 totals 16 residues. The CDR3 reads CASRLGTQGRYNEQFF. The CDR3 DNA is TGTGCCAGTAGGCTGGGAACACAGGGGAGGTACAATGAGCAGTTCTTC. Based on the CDR3 plus reference TRBV19 and TRBJ2-1, the full variable domain is DGGITQSPKYLFRKEGQNVTLSCEQNLNHDAMYWYRQDPGQGLRLIYYSQIVNDFQKGDIAEGYSVSREKKESFPLTVTSAQKNPTAFYLCASRLGTQGRYNEQFFGPGTRLTVL.

The V gene is TRBV25-1, the J gene TRBJ2-6, with TRBD1 identical over 9 bases. CDR1 and CDR2 from the germline V gene are MGHDK and SYGVNS. This CDR3 is built from 19 residues. V lost 2 bases, J lost 0 bases, and 8 bases stayed unmatched. The DNA for the CDR3 is TGTGCCAGCAGTGAAGTTTGGGGACAGGGAAACTCTGGGGCCAACGTCCTGACTTTC. It encodes CASSEVWGQGNSGANVLTF.

The chain carries TRBV12-3 or TRBV12-4 and TRBJ2-4, with 12 nucleotides matching TRBD2. This CDR3 comprises 17 residues. Germline trimming cut 5 bases from V and 0 bases from J; bases unmatched to any gene: 5. CDR3: CASSPTSGGLAKNIQYF. The DNA of the CDR3 is TGTGCCAGCAGTCCGACTAGCGGGGGACTAGCCAAAAACATTCAGTACTTC.

This rearrangement joins TRBV9 to TRBJ1-2; D gene unclear. From germline, CDR1 is SGDLS and CDR2 YYNGEE. The V end was cut by 0 bases, the J end by 7 bases, with 13 bases between. This CDR3 has 14 residues. The chain's CDR3 is CASSVEVQRGGYTF. DNA for the CDR3: TGTGCCAGCAGCGTAGAGGTCCAGCGCGGTGGCTACACCTTC.

The chain has TRBV5-1 and TRBJ2-7; 9 bases align to TRBD2. Germline loops: CDR1 SGHRS, CDR2 YFSETQ. With V trimmed by 1 base and J by 5 bases, 10 bases remained unmatched. The CDR3 spans 16 residues. CDR3 region: CASSLFSGTSIHEQYF. The CDR3 DNA is TGCGCCAGCAGCTTGTTCTCCGGGACTAGCATCCACGAGCAGTACTTC.

The chain is built from TRBV29-1 and TRBJ2-1; D gene uncertain. The CDR3 is 13 residues long. Germline CDR1 reads SQVTM; CDR2 reads ANQGSEA. As DNA, the CDR3 is TGCGGAGTCACGGGTATCTTCTACAATGAGCAGTTCTTC. Residues: CGVTGIFYNEQFF.

The genes are TRBV9 and TRBJ2-7; 7 bases match TRBD2. Germline V gene lookup returns CDR1 SGDLS and CDR2 YYNGEE. CDR3 length: 14 residues. The J segment lost 7 bases and the V segment lost 4 bases, leaving 11 bases of the junction unmatched. The CDR3 is CASSPSIAGEEQYF. The CDR3 region has the DNA TGTGCCAGCAGCCCCTCTATCGCGGGGGAAGAGCAGTACTTC.

This clonotype was picked up one time. One junction end disagrees with the germline gene, perhaps due to a read error. The rearrangement links TRBV5-1 to TRBJ1-1; weak D call: TRBD1 (6 bases). Germline V CDR1 and CDR2: SGHRS, YFSETQ. CDR3 length equals 15 residues. The CDR3 sequence is CAGSLLAGELPEAFF. The CDR3 nucleotides are TGCGCCGGCAGCTTGTTGGCAGGGGAATTGCCTGAAGCTTTCTTT.

This chain links TRBV7-2 with TRBJ1-2, with 9 bases lining up with TRBD1. The germline V gene has CDR1 SGHTA and CDR2 FQGNSA. The V gene end was trimmed by 5 bases and the J gene end by 5 bases; junction bases not matched to a gene: 12. The CDR3 length is 16 residues. The CDR3 protein is CASSPGQGRSNYGYTF. CDR3 bases: TGTGCCAGCAGCCCCGGACAGGGGCGATCCAATTATGGCTACACCTTC.

The chain employs TRBV4-1 and TRBJ2-1; 13 bases are a match to TRBD2. The CDR3 is made up of 16 amino acids. The trim removed 4 bases at V and 5 bases at J, leaving 5 bases unmatched. The germline CDR1 and CDR2 sequences are MGHRA and YSYEKL. DNA for the CDR3: TGCGCCAGCAGCCCCGAGGGACTAGCGGGAAACAATGAGCAGTTCTTC. Translated, it gives CASSPEGLAGNNEQFF.

The rearrangement uses TRBV6-1 and TRBJ2-3; 9 bases are shared with TRBD2. The CDR3 has 16 residues. Germline CDR1 is MNHNS and CDR2 is SASEGT. Germline trimming cut 4 bases from V and 0 bases from J; bases unmatched to any gene: 5. The CDR3 protein is CASSGVAGASTDTQYF. The CDR3 region has the DNA TGTGCCAGCAGTGGGGTAGCGGGGGCTAGCACAGATACGCAGTATTTT.